Shown below are 14 T cell receptor beta chains from a single sample sequenced in a study of cytomegalovirus exposure and HLA in healthy donors. Data came from immunoSEQ multiplex PCR; TCRdb stores just in-frame clones and leaves some out. The sample yields more than 150,000 clones, about 80% seen once. Sequences were obtained from PBMCs. The source of these receptors is a man in his late teens or twenties in good health and CMV-seropositive.

V usage is TRBV7-2 and J usage is TRBJ1-3; D not certain. Germline-derived CDR1 and CDR2 are SGHTA and FQGNSA. V was pared by 0 bases and J by 2 bases, with 2 bases between. The CDR3 is 13 amino acids. The CDR3 DNA is TGTGCCAGCAGCTTAGCTACTGGAAACACCATATATTTT. Translation gives CASSLATGNTIYF.

This rearrangement joins TRBV6-5 to TRBJ2-5; possible D gene TRBD1, 5 bases. CDR3 size: 15 residues. Germline-derived CDR1 and CDR2 are MNHEY and SVGAGI. Trimming shortened V by 6 bases and J by 9 bases, and 23 bases separated the two germline ends. As DNA, the CDR3 is TGTGCCAGCAGCCGTATGACGGGTCCGACAGTGGCCCAGTACTTC. Translation: CASSRMTGPTVAQYF.

The chain carries TRBV2 and TRBJ2-3, with D possibly TRBD1 on 6 matching bases. This CDR3 region has 13 residues. Germline V gene sequence: CDR1 SNHLY, CDR2 FYNNEI. V shed 5 bases and J shed 4 bases, with 10 bases lying between them. CDR3 coding DNA: TGTGCCAGCAGTCCTAACAGGGCAGATACGCAGTATTTT. This gives the protein CASSPNRADTQYF.

V and J are TRBV28 and TRBJ2-7; D remains ambiguous. Per the germline V gene, CDR1 is MDHEN and CDR2 is SYDVKM. Deletions cut 6 bases from V and 1 base from J, with 7 bases between. The CDR3 spans 12 residues. The CDR3 DNA reads as TGTGCCAGCAGGGCGGAGTCCTACGAGCAGTACTTC. It translates to CASRAESYEQYF.

This rearrangement joins TRBV28 to TRBJ2-7; 8 positions match TRBD2. This CDR3 is 15 amino acids long. Germline V CDR1 and CDR2: MDHEN, SYDVKM. The J segment lost 0 bases and the V segment lost 7 bases, leaving 8 bases of the junction unmatched. This chain's CDR3 is CASNRLAQSSYEQYF. The CDR3 nucleotides read TGTGCCAGCAATCGACTAGCGCAGAGCTCCTACGAGCAGTACTTC.

This chain links TRBV4-3 with TRBJ1-2; a possible D gene is TRBD1 (6 bases). The CDR3 loop spans 16 amino acids. V was clipped by 3 bases and J by 4 bases, with 18 bases between them. Germline loops: CDR1 LGHNA, CDR2 YSLEER. The CDR3 loop is CASSQGVQGSSYGYTF. CDR3 in DNA: TGCGCCAGCAGCCAGGGCGTACAGGGTAGTTCCTATGGCTACACCTTC.

The chain recombines TRBV2 with TRBJ1-1; D gene uncertain. CDR1 is SNHLY, CDR2 FYNNEI, per germline. V lost 1 base and J 5 bases, leaving 14 bases between the germline ends. This CDR3 is 15 amino acids long. For the CDR3, the DNA is TGTGCCAGCAGTGAAGGTCGAGTGACGGGTACTGAAGCTTTCTTT. It codes for CASSEGRVTGTEAFF.

The chain has TRBV9 and TRBJ1-1; possibly TRBD1 for D (5 bases). Looked up from germline, CDR1 is SGDLS and CDR2 is YYNGEE. Trimming took off 1 base at V and 1 base at J, with 8 bases between the two ends. CDR3 length: 14 residues. CDR3 sequence reads: CASSVTQGNTEAFF. In nucleotides, the CDR3 is TGTGCCAGCAGCGTAACCCAGGGGAACACTGAAGCTTTCTTT.

The V call is TRBV29-1, the J call TRBJ2-1; 10 nucleotides agree with TRBD2. This CDR3 has 13 amino acids. Per germline, CDR1 SQVTM and CDR2 ANQGSEA. The V gene end was trimmed by 1 base and the J gene end by 10 bases; junction bases not matched to a gene: 4. DNA of the CDR3: TGCAGCGTTGAAGGGCTAGCGGGAGCGGAGCAGTTCTTC. It is translated as CSVEGLAGAEQFF.

The chain uses TRBV27 and TRBJ1-2; D is undetermined. CDR1 is MNHEY and CDR2 is SMNVEV in the germline V gene (reference sequence). The CDR3 totals 15 residues. V was pared by 0 bases and J by 2 bases, with 10 bases between. CDR3 region: CASSLSAVSNYGYTF. DNA of the CDR3: TGTGCCAGCAGTTTATCGGCAGTATCAAACTATGGCTACACCTTC.

V usage is TRBV6-6 and J usage is TRBJ2-5, with TRBD2 identical over 15 bases. Germline V CDR1 and CDR2: MNHNY, SVGAGI (reference sequence). There are 16 residues in the CDR3. J lost 4 bases, V lost 6 bases, and 6 bases had no gene match. The CDR3 protein is CASSRGLAGGGETQYF. The CDR3, as DNA: TGTGCCAGCAGCCGGGGACTAGCGGGAGGAGGAGAGACCCAGTACTTC.

The rearrangement joins TRBV6-6 to TRBJ2-1; TRBD2 matches at 12 bases. V lost 5 bases and J lost 4; bases outside the gene matches: 6. The CDR3 spans 16 residues. Per germline, CDR1 MNHNY and CDR2 SVGAGI (reference sequence). The CDR3 loop is CASSRRTSGTYNEQFF. The CDR3 DNA follows: TGTGCCAGCAGTCGAAGGACTAGCGGGACATACAATGAGCAGTTCTTC.

This rearrangement joins TRBV28 to TRBJ2-5; 7 bases agree with TRBD1. The CDR3 is 14 residues long. Germline loops: CDR1 MDHEN, CDR2 SYDVKM. V lost 8 bases, J lost 0 bases, and 6 bases stayed unmatched. CDR3 loop: CASGTEGHQETQYF. The CDR3 coding sequence is TGTGCCAGCGGGACAGAGGGCCACCAAGAGACCCAGTACTTC.

V usage is TRBV6-5 and J usage is TRBJ2-1; 7 nucleotides match TRBD1. This CDR3 is 10 amino acids long. Germline assignment: CDR1 MNHEY and CDR2 SVGAGI. V was clipped by 8 bases and J by 12 bases; unmatched bases: 4. The DNA for the CDR3 is TGTGCCAGCCACCGGGACAGGCAGTTCTTC. Translating gives CASHRDRQFF.